This entry features one T cell receptor (beta chain) sequence. Its antigen remains unidentified. The entry originates in a study of T cell clonotyping in hematopoietic cell transplantation. Points from the study as a whole: At the given depth, recipient repertoires were over 97% de novo clonotypes. CD4 and CD8 repertoire contributions could not be separated without sorting. Broader posttransplant TCR repertoire diversity was predicted by graft donor and pretransplant recipient Inverse Simpson Index values. Recipient TCR diversity dropped after transplant; expanded clonotypes rose from day 30 to 180.

Trimming pared 6 bases from V and 5 bases from J, leaving 16 bases between. Germline V gene lookup returns CDR1 LNHDA and CDR2 SQIVND (reference sequence). This CDR3 is built from 15 residues. The table came from immunoSEQ multiplex PCR; TCRdb's copy has only in-frame clones and leaves some out. The sample carries 30,000 to 45,000 clones, 88% recorded once. The chain carries TRBV19 and TRBJ2-2; no clear D gene. What was sequenced was peripheral blood mononuclear cells. The receptor was isolated from a middle-aged woman in good health. Some clones in this sample may be carry-over from other donors' samples. The CDR3 region has the DNA TGTGCCAGTAGCAGCAGCCACGGGTGGACCGGGGAGCTGTTTTTT. It encodes CASSSSHGWTGELFF.